This TCR beta chain was recovered during a study of T cells in localized non-small cell lung cancer. Study results and limitations: Maximal T cell clonality occurred in uninvolved adjacent lung, with tumor ranking below it. Adjacent lung tissue had a median 57 of the top 100 clones found in the tumor.

In regard to this clone: The antigen is unknown.

This table comes from immunoSEQ multiplex PCR, and its TCRdb copy is limited to in-frame clones, with some not included. The sample includes fewer than 60,000 clones, about 83% of them seen just once. V gave up 6 bases and J gave up 10 bases, with 19 bases separating them. CDR3 length equals 15 residues. Germline CDR1 reads MDHEN; CDR2 reads SYDVKM. The sequenced sample was peripheral blood, obtained before any cancer treatment. This clonotype originated in a female donor older than 55 with stage II squamous cell lung carcinoma. The chain couples TRBV28 to TRBJ1-6; tentative D call: TRBD1 (6 bases). The CDR3, as DNA: TGTGCCAGCAGCTCCCTAGGGGGGTCGGGGTCACCCCTCCACTTT. Protein: CASSSLGGSGSPLHF.